The 14 T cell receptor beta chains below come from one sample, sequenced in a study of response to subunit inactivated influenza vaccine. TCRdb re-derived calls from the RT-PCR reads in MiXCR, one entry per CDR3 protein. The repertoire includes about 830,000 distinct CDR3 sequences, roughly 20% of them detected once, and 9.5% to 13% sits in the top ten. The sample here was PBMCs from blood, taken 5 to 6 days after vaccination. These TCRs come from a man in his forties or fifties who received an inactivated influenza vaccine.

There are many counts of this clonotype. The CDR3 DNA sequence: TGTGCCAGCAGCCAACGGACAGGGGAAGCAGATACGCAGTATTTT. Translating gives CASSQRTGEADTQYF. The chain is built from TRBV4-2 and TRBJ2-3; 9 bases line up with TRBD1. The CDR3 has 15 residues. V gave up 2 bases and J gave up 4 bases; unmatched junction bases: 4. Germline V gene data show CDR1 as LGHNA and CDR2 as YNFKEQ.

The J gene is TRBJ2-3, the V gene TRBV7-3, with a tentative D call TRBD1 (5 bases). The CDR3 spans 14 residues. Trimming cost V 5 bases and J 6 bases, with 15 bases left between them. CDR1 and CDR2 (germline): SGHTA, FQGTGA. CDR3 protein: CASSPRERRDTQYF. The CDR3 DNA reads as TGTGCCAGCAGCCCCAGGGAACGGCGCGATACGCAGTATTTT. The full variable domain, its missing parts supplied by reference TRBV7-3 and TRBJ2-3, is GAGVSQTPSNKVTEKGKYVELRCDPISGHTALYWYRQSLGQGPEFLIYFQGTGAADDSGLPNDRFFAVRPEGSVSTLKIQRTERGDSAVYLCASSPRERRDTQYFGPGTRLTVL.

The chain combines TRBV2 with TRBJ2-1; 7 bases agree with TRBD1. CDR3 size: 16 residues. Germline V lookup: CDR1 SNHLY, CDR2 FYNNEI. V shed 6 bases, J shed 3 bases, and the junction held 11 bases outside the gene matches. CDR3 bases: TGTGCCAGCAGGAGACGGACAGGCCTTGTCTACAATGAGCAGTTCTTC. Amino acid sequence: CASRRRTGLVYNEQFF.

Many counts were recorded for this clonotype. V gene TRBV5-6 combines with J gene TRBJ2-1; D not resolved. The CDR3 has 11 residues. V was pared by 0 bases and J by 8 bases, with 3 bases between. Germline V CDR1 and CDR2: SGHDT, YYEEEE. The CDR3 protein is CASSLAHEQFF. The CDR3 DNA is TGTGCCAGCAGCTTGGCCCATGAGCAGTTCTTC.

This clonotype appeared a few times. The gene calls are TRBV7-2 and TRBJ1-4; D gene unclear. Trimming stripped 3 bases from V and 4 bases from J, with 12 bases between. The CDR3 length is 15 residues. Germline V gives CDR1 SGHTA, CDR2 FQGNSA. CDR3 coding DNA: TGTGCCAGCAGCTTGAGAGTGAGCTTTAATGAAAAACTGTTTTTT. Its translation is CASSLRVSFNEKLFF. Variable domain in full (rest from reference TRBV7-2 and TRBJ1-4): GAGVSQSPSNKVTEKGKDVELRCDPISGHTALYWYRQSLGQGLEFLIYFQGNSAPDKSGLPSDRFSAERTGGSVSTLTIQRTQQEDSAVYLCASSLRVSFNEKLFFGSGTQLSVL.

This clonotype showed up just a few times. V and J are TRBV20-1 and TRBJ2-1; 9 bases are shared with TRBD2. The trim removed 6 bases at V and 8 bases at J, leaving 11 bases unmatched. CDR1 is DFQATT, CDR2 SNEGSKA, per germline (reference sequence). CDR3 size: 14 residues. The CDR3 DNA sequence: TGCAGTGCAACCGGGACTAGCCGAGGGGATGAGCAGTTCTTC. Amino acid sequence: CSATGTSRGDEQFF.

The rearrangement joins TRBV6-5 to TRBJ2-7; unclear D gene. Germline CDR1 and CDR2: MNHEY and SVGAGI. The CDR3 consists of 11 residues. V dropped 10 bases and J dropped 3 bases, with 10 bases sitting between them. The CDR3 DNA sequence: TGTGCCACCACTCACCGCTACGAGCAGTACTTC. Amino acid sequence: CATTHRYEQYF.

This clonotype has at least ten counts. The rearrangement joins TRBV29-1 to TRBJ2-7; 8 nucleotides align to TRBD1. This CDR3 comprises 12 residues. After removal of 3 bases from V and 3 bases from J, the junction contained 1 base not matched to a gene. In germline, CDR1 is SQVTM, CDR2 ANQGSEA. Here the CDR3 reads CSVEDRDYEQYF. CDR3 in DNA: TGCAGCGTTGAGGACAGGGACTACGAGCAGTACTTC.

This clonotype was detected once. J is TRBJ2-7 and V is TRBV18; 9 bases match TRBD2. Germline V gene sequence: CDR1 KGHSH, CDR2 LQKENI. The CDR3 length is 13 residues. The V and J ends lost 6 bases and 5 bases, in that order; junction bases with no gene match: 5. CDR3 bases: TGTGCCAGCTCCCTCGGGACTAGCAACGAGCAGTACTTC. Translating gives CASSLGTSNEQYF.

Only a few counts were recorded for this clonotype. The J gene is TRBJ1-6, the V gene TRBV12-3 or TRBV12-4; D uncertain. V lost 1 base to trimming and J lost 8 bases, with 9 bases between them. This CDR3 is 14 amino acids long. CDR3: CASSLGGSDSPLHF. CDR3 in DNA: TGTGCCAGCAGTTTAGGGGGTTCGGATTCACCCCTCCACTTT.

This clonotype has more than one count but fewer than ten. This chain connects TRBV5-1 to TRBJ2-1; TRBD1 is a possible D gene (5 bases). Germline loops: CDR1 SGHRS, CDR2 YFSETQ. Trimming removed 0 bases at V and 8 bases at J, with 12 bases between. The CDR3 consists of 14 residues. The CDR3 here is CASSLGQGKDEQFF. CDR3 DNA sequence: TGCGCCAGCAGCTTGGGGCAGGGTAAGGATGAGCAGTTCTTC.

This chain joins TRBV15 and TRBJ1-5; the D gene is possibly TRBD1 (6 bases). This CDR3 has 15 residues. Germline-derived CDR1 and CDR2 are LNHNV and YYDKDF (reference sequence). V lost 4 bases and J lost 4, with 14 bases in between. CDR3 nucleotides: TGTGCCACCAGCAAGCTGACAGGCTTGAATCAGCCCCAGCATTTT. Its protein is CATSKLTGLNQPQHF.

This clonotype came up a few times. The chain couples TRBV29-1 to TRBJ1-1; D might be TRBD1 (5 bases). Germline V CDR1 and CDR2: SQVTM, ANQGSEA. The CDR3 totals 14 residues. The ends were cut back, 8 bases at V and 5 bases at J, with 21 bases in the middle. CDR3 protein: CSYGDVRWRTEAFF. For the CDR3, the DNA is TGCAGCTACGGGGACGTTAGATGGAGGACTGAAGCTTTCTTT. The variable domain in full, completed from reference TRBV29-1 and TRBJ1-1, reads SAVISQKPSRDICQRGTSLTIQCQVDSQVTMMFWYRQQPGQSLTLIATANQGSEATYESGFVIDKFPISRPNLTFSTLTVSNMSPEDSSIYLCSYGDVRWRTEAFFGQGTRLTVV.

The chain has TRBV12-3 or TRBV12-4 and TRBJ2-5; D possibly matches TRBD1 or TRBD2 (5 bases each). The ends were cut back, 1 base at V and 5 bases at J, with 11 bases in the middle. The CDR3 runs to 14 residues. The CDR3 sequence: CASSLGGTGETQYF. The DNA for the CDR3 is TGTGCCAGCAGTTTAGGGGGGACCGGCGAGACCCAGTACTTC.